This TCR beta chain was sequenced for a study of shared clonotypes between healthy human individuals. Naive CD8 populations comprised CD45RO-negative cells positively selected for CCR7, excluding terminally differentiated effector memory CD45RA+ cells. Investigators spread the genomic DNA of each subset evenly over several immunoSEQ plates. Replicate PCRs for sorted subsets used roughly 200 ng DNA; this equaled tens of thousands of T cell genomes. Sequencing was performed with immunoSEQ multiplex PCR; in TCRdb, only in-frame clones are kept and a portion is missing. The sample consists of about 2.1 million clones, about 92% of them appearing once. V was shortened by 4 bases and J by 3 bases, with 7 bases between the two germline ends. The germline V gene encodes CDR1 SGHDN and CDR2 FVKESK. There are 12 residues in the CDR3.

The sample was naive CD8+ T cells from PBMCs. The gene calls are TRBV14 and TRBJ2-7, with D unclear. The source of this sequence is a man younger than 35 in good health. Some clones in this sample may be carry-over from other donors' samples. The CDR3 DNA reads as TGTGCCAGCAGCCTTGTAGACTACGAGCAGTACTTC. This codes for CASSLVDYEQYF.